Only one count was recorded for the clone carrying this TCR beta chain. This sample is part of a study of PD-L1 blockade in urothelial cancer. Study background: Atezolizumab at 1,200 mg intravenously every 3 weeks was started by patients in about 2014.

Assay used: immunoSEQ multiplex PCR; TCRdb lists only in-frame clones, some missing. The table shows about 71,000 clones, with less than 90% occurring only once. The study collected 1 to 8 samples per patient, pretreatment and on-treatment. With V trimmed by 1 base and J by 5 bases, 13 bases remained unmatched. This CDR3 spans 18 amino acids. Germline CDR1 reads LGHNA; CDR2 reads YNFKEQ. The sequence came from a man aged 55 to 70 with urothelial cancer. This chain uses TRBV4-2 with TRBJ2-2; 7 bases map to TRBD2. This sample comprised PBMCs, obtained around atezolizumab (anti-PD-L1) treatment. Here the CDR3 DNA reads TGTGCCAGCAGCCAAGTCGTGGGGGGGGGTCGTCAGACCGGGGAGCTGTTTTTT. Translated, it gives CASSQVVGGGRQTGELFF.